In its sample, the clone carrying this T cell receptor beta chain was seen a few times. This entry belongs to a study of identifying expanded T cells in peripheral blood. Germline V gene lookup returns CDR1 MDHEN and CDR2 SYDVKM. With 6 bases clipped from V and 1 base from J, the junction kept 7 bases outside the gene matches. The CDR3 spans 15 residues. Profiling relied on immunoSEQ multiplex PCR, and the TCRdb table lists in-frame clones only, not all of them. The repertoire has tens of thousands of clones, around 83% of them found once; the top ten carry around 20%. Sequenced input: blood. The receptor was isolated from a person aged 18 to 75 in good health. The chain carries TRBV28 and TRBJ2-7; 9 nucleotides agree with TRBD2. In nucleotides, the CDR3 is TGTGCCAGCAGCAAAACTAGCGGGCTATCCTACGAGCAGTACTTC. This translates into CASSKTSGLSYEQYF.